This T cell receptor beta chain was identified during a study of molecular identifiers for immune sequencing clone quantification (dated by TCRdb to the late 2010s). Broadly, across the study: For a replicate experiment, RNA from roughly 18,000 or 92,000 naive CD8 T cells was divided into five aliquots, and four of the five aliquots were sequenced. This methods study benchmarked molecular-identifier clustering-based TCR repertoire sequencing (MIDCIRS) and TCR RNA copy counting, using CD8 T cells to do so. Study-wide findings and limitations: Naive libraries contained spiked-in Jurkat TCR RNA (10 copies' worth), which is not part of the donor repertoire. When barcode sub-clustering was not used, chimeric consensus sequences inflated TCR diversity, with chimeras reaching as high as 47%. Even against a background of about a million naive CD8 T cells, spiked-in Jurkat TCR RNA amounting to a single cell's worth was reported to be detectable. In CMV-specific effector cells, clones with more than 20 RNA copies accounted for over 97% of molecules, whereas in naive cells such clones accounted for under 1%. Modeling estimated 2.5 to 3.5 recovered TCR RNA copies per cell, compared with about 10 by digital PCR, which implies 30% to 35% capture efficiency. Identical TCR molecules sharing a barcode could cause highly expanded clone sizes to be underestimated.

About this clonotype itself: Which antigen it targets is not known. A single base separates this from a much larger clone, so it may be a read error.

Libraries of naive CD8 T cells were generated from roughly 21,000 to 960,000 sorted cells, with 10%, 30% or 50% of the purified RNA used. On a BD FACSAria II, naive CD8 T cells were FACS-sorted as CD8+CD4-CCR7+CD45RA+ and collected into RLT Plus buffer. To test detection sensitivity, Jurkat RNA equal to 9 to 10 TCR copies was added to samples of roughly 18,000-1,100,000 naive CD8 T cells. Enrichment of CD8 T cells was performed with RosetteSep CD8+ T Cell Enrichment Cocktail and Ficoll-Paque, after which ACK red cell lysis was carried out. V was cut back by 5 bases and J by 4 bases, leaving a gap of 12 bases between them. Including the terminal cysteine and phenylalanine, the CDR3 comprises 12 residues. Only CDR3 DNA remains: 36 bases, in frame from the first base. The germline V gene sets CDR1 to SQVTM and CDR2 to ANQGSEA. Receptors were amplified or captured by PCR. Sequenced on a NextSeq 500. Preparation of bulk TCR libraries followed a previously described approach, with the TCR primers listed in Table S5. Total RNA was purified with the Qiagen AllPrep DNA/RNA kit. Before analysis, reads from multiple sequencing runs of the same library were pooled. In the authors' own workflow: Reads were retained only if their TCR constant sequence matched exactly, and those retained reads were trimmed to 150 nt and grouped according to their 12-nt molecular barcodes. Within each barcode group, reads were sub-clustered at a 15% Levenshtein threshold, and quality-weighted consensus sequences were built per RNA molecule. Non-functional sequences were filtered out, along with any lower-count sequence sitting one edit away from another sequence. Based on fitting two negative binomial distributions, any barcode sub-cluster with under 20% of the maximum read count was discarded. TCRdb reprocessed the public reads (quality trimming at Q25 with fastp, clone calling with MiXCR) and kept in-frame beta chains. Each CDR3 protein gets just one entry, which takes the most common genes and DNA from the rows behind it. What appears here as the V and J calls and clone size reflects TCRdb's work, not the paper's. This sample is represented by approximately 500,000 distinct CDR3 sequences; less than 30% of them were singletons. Of the sample, under 0.8% is held by the ten largest clones.

This chain is built from TRBV29-1 and TRBJ2-7; the D gene is not confidently resolved. The sequencing sample was made of naive CD8+ T cells from blood, with Jurkat cell RNA spiked in. The sample's cell subset or site label is to be understood as: FACS-sorted CD8+CD4-CCR7+CD45RA+ naive T cells. The receptor's source is a human donor in good health. Some libraries in this study had Jurkat cell RNA spiked in. The DNA sequence is as follows: TGCAGCGTTCTGGGATTGGGGTACGAGCAGTACTTC. Its coded protein is CSVLGLGYEQYF.